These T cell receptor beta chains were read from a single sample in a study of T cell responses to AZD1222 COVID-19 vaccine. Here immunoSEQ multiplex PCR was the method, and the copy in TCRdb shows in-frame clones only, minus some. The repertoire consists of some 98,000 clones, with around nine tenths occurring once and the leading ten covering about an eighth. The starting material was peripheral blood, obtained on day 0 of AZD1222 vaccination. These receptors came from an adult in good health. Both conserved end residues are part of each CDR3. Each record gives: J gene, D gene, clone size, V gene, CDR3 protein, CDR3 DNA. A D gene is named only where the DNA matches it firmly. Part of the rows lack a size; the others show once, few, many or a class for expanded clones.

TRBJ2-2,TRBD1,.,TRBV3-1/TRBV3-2,CASSQEVRDSTKLTGELFF,TGTGCCAGCAGCCAAGAGGTTCGGGACAGTACCAAACTCACCGGGGAGCTGTTTTTT
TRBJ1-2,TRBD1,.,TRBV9,CASSVVWWEGAYGYTF,TGTGCCAGCAGCGTAGTTTGGTGGGAGGGGGCCTATGGCTACACCTTC
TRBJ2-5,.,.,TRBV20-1,CSARGGETQYF,TGCAGTGCTAGGGGGGGAGAGACCCAGTACTTC
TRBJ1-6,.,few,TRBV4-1,CASSQRTENSPLHF,TGCGCCAGCAGCCAACGGACAGAAAATTCACCCCTCCACTTT
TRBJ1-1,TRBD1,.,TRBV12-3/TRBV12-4,CASTPGQGGAFF,TGTGCCAGCACTCCGGGACAGGGGGGAGCTTTCTTT
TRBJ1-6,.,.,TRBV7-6,CASSPQTGYNSPLHF,TGTGCCAGCAGCCCCCAGACAGGATATAATTCACCCCTCCACTTT
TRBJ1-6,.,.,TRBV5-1,CASRRGEYNSPLHF,TGCGCCAGCAGGAGGGGCGAGTATAATTCACCCCTCCACTTT
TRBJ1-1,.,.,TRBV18,CASTTMGLTEAFF,TGTGCCAGTACCACCATGGGATTGACTGAAGCTTTCTTT
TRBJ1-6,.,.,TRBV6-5,CASAEGKEVNSPLHF,TGTGCCAGCGCCGAAGGGAAGGAGGTCAATTCACCCCTCCACTTT
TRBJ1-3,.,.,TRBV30,CAWSLSSGNTIYF,TGTGCCTGGAGTCTGAGCTCTGGAAACACCATATATTTT
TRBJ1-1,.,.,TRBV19,CASTLHRGGRNAEAFF,TGTGCCAGTACCTTACATCGAGGGGGGCGAAACGCTGAAGCTTTCTTT
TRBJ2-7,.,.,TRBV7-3,CASSLGPGSYEQYF,TGTGCCAGCAGCTTAGGGCCAGGTTCCTACGAGCAGTACTTC
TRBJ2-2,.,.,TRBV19,CASSPRTGGTGELFF,TGTGCCAGTAGTCCAAGGACTGGTGGGACCGGGGAGCTGTTTTTT
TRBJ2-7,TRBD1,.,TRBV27,CASKTGVGEQYF,TGTGCCAGCAAGACAGGGGTTGGCGAGCAGTACTTC
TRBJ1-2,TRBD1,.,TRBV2,CAGRTGPNYGYTF,TGTGCCGGTCGGACAGGTCCCAACTATGGCTACACCTTC
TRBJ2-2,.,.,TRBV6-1,CASSEDLTGELFF,TGTGCCAGCAGTGAAGACCTCACCGGGGAGCTGTTTTTT
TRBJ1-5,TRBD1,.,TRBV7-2,CASSYDRALGQPQHF,TGTGCCAGCAGTTACGACAGGGCTTTGGGTCAGCCCCAGCATTTT
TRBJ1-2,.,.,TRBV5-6,CASSLNRVGYGYTF,TGTGCCAGCAGCTTAAACAGGGTCGGCTATGGCTACACCTTC
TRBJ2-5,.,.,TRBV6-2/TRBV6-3,CASSRAGAGGETQYF,TGTGCCAGCAGCCGGGCGGGGGCCGGGGGAGAGACCCAGTACTTC
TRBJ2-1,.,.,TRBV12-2,CASRLVSRTGNNEQFF,TGTGCAAGTCGCTTAGTTAGTAGGACAGGGAACAATGAGCAGTTCTTC
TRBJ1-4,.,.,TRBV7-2,CASSLEPPQSGSNEKLFF,TGTGCCAGCAGCTTAGAGCCGCCCCAGTCCGGATCGAATGAAAAACTGTTTTTT
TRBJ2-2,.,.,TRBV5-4,CASSSPELAGELFF,TGTGCCAGCAGCTCCCCCGAACTGGCCGGGGAGCTGTTTTTT
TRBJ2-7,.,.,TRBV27,CASSLGGTSSYEQYF,TGTGCCAGCAGTTTGGGGGGGACAAGCTCCTACGAGCAGTACTTC
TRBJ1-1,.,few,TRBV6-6,CASRIKPQTEAFF,TGTGCCAGCAGAATTAAGCCCCAAACTGAAGCTTTCTTT
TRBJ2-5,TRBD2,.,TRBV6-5,CASSMGGGVYETQYF,TGTGCCAGCAGTATGGGCGGGGGGGTTTATGAGACCCAGTACTTC
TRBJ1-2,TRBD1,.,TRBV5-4,CASSRDSYGYTF,TGTGCCAGCAGCCGGGACAGCTATGGCTACACCTTC
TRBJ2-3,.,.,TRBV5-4,CASSGRGRDSTDTQYF,TGTGCCAGCAGCGGCCGGGGCAGGGACTCCACAGATACGCAGTATTTT
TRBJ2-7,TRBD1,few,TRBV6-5,CASIGWWQGVDEQYF,TGTGCCAGCATCGGGTGGTGGCAGGGGGTCGACGAGCAGTACTTC
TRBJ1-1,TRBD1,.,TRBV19,CASSEGANTEAFF,TGTGCCAGCTCTGAGGGGGCGAACACTGAAGCTTTCTTT
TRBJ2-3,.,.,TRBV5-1,CASNPGVTDTQYF,TGCGCCAGCAACCCGGGCGTCACAGATACGCAGTATTTT
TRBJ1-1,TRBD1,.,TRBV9,CASSVGTGSNTEAFF,TGTGCCAGCAGCGTAGGGACAGGGTCGAACACTGAAGCTTTCTTT
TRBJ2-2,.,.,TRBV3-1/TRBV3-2,CASSHFDTGELFF,TGTGCCAGCAGCCACTTCGACACCGGGGAGCTGTTTTTT
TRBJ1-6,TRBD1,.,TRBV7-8,CASSLEGQGTSPLHF,TGTGCCAGCAGCTTAGAGGGACAGGGTACTTCACCCCTCCACTTT
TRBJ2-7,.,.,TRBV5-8,CASSYLPQVSYEQYF,TGTGCCAGCAGCTACCTCCCACAAGTCTCATACGAGCAGTACTTC
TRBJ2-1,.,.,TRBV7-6,CASSPQGPNEQFF,TGTGCCAGCAGCCCACAGGGTCCCAATGAGCAGTTCTTC
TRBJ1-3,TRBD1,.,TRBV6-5,CASTSTGVGNTIYF,TGTGCCAGCACATCAACAGGGGTTGGAAACACCATATATTTT
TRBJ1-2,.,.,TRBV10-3,CAISPGDSLIYYGYTF,TGTGCCATCAGCCCTGGGGATAGTCTTATCTACTATGGCTACACCTTC
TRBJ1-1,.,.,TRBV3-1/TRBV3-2,CASSQAGFTEAFF,TGTGCCAGCAGCCAAGCGGGATTCACTGAAGCTTTCTTT
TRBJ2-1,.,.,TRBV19,CASSRGDSRHEQFF,TGTGCCAGTAGTAGGGGGGACAGCAGGCATGAGCAGTTCTTC
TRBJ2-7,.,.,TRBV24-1,CATSDLGQAVYEQYF,TGTGCCACCAGTGATTTGGGGCAGGCGGTCTACGAGCAGTACTTC
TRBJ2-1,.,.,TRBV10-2,CASSTGGAPNEQFF,TGCGCCAGCAGTACAGGGGGGGCCCCTAATGAGCAGTTCTTC
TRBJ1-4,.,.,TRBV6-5,CASSYSLAENEKLFF,TGTGCCAGCAGTTATTCTTTGGCAGAGAATGAAAAACTGTTTTTT
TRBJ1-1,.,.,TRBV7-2,CASSLGRAGRAFF,TGTGCCAGCAGCTTAGGAAGGGCCGGTCGAGCTTTCTTT
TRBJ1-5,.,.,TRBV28,CASSPGQVNQPQHF,TGTGCCAGCAGTCCTGGACAAGTCAATCAGCCCCAGCATTTT
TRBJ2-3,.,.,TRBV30,CAWSPQRDTQYF,TGTGCCTGGAGCCCTCAGAGAGATACGCAGTATTTT
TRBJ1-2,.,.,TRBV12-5,CASVGEGYGYTF,TGTGCTAGTGTTGGGGAAGGCTATGGCTACACCTTC
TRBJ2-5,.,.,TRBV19,CASSIEGLETQYF,TGTGCCAGTAGTATAGAAGGGTTGGAGACCCAGTACTTC
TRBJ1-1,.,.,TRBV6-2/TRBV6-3,CASSPIRTLNTEAFF,TGTGCCAGCAGTCCAATTCGGACGTTGAACACTGAAGCTTTCTTT
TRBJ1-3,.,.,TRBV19,CATRGGAGNTIYF,TGTGCCACCCGAGGGGGTGCTGGAAACACCATATATTTT
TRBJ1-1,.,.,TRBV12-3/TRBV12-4,CASSFSDTQNGFF,TGTGCCAGCAGTTTCTCGGACACACAGAACGGTTTCTTT
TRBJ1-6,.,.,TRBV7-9,CASSPQMGSPLHF,TGTGCCAGCAGCCCGCAAATGGGTTCACCCCTCCACTTT
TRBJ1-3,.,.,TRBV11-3,CASSRDRNTIYF,TGTGCCAGCAGTCGCGACAGAAACACCATATATTTT
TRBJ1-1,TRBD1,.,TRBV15,CATSRGGGDRTEAFF,TGTGCCACCAGCAGAGGAGGGGGCGACCGGACTGAAGCTTTCTTT
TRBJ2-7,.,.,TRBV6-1,CASSESFGSASYEQYF,TGTGCCAGCAGTGAATCCTTCGGTAGTGCCTCCTACGAGCAGTACTTC
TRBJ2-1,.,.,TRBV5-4,CASSFTMNEQFF,TGTGCCAGCAGCTTTACTATGAATGAGCAGTTCTTC
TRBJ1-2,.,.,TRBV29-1,CSARITGSYGYTF,TGCAGCGCCCGAATCACAGGGAGCTATGGCTACACCTTC
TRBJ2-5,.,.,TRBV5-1,CASRLPQETQYF,TGCGCCAGCAGACTCCCTCAAGAGACCCAGTACTTC